This T cell receptor (beta chain) was sequenced during a study of blood T cell repertoires in COVID-19. This CDR3 has 13 residues. Germline V gene data show CDR1 as KGHDR and CDR2 as SFDVKD. Losses at the gene ends were 5 bases for V and 10 bases for J; bases not matched to a gene: 7. Libraries were prepared by immunoSEQ multiplex PCR; TCRdb keeps only in-frame clonotypes and omits some of them. The data contain more than 400,000 clones, 70% to 90% of them singletons. Sequencing was done on a sample of peripheral blood. The origin of this receptor is a human donor in a cohort sampled during active COVID-19. The genes are TRBV24-1 and TRBJ1-1; 9 nucleotides line up with TRBD1. The CDR3 nucleotides are TGTGCCACCAGTGGCCGGACAGGGGTAGTAGCTTTCTTT. Protein product: CATSGRTGVVAFF.